The T cell receptor (beta chain) under discussion was sequenced for a study of blood T cell repertoires in COVID-19. Unmatched junction bases numbered 6, after V lost 6 bases and J lost 5 bases. This CDR3 region has 14 residues. Germline lookup yields CDR1 MDHEN and CDR2 SYDVKM. Using immunoSEQ multiplex PCR, the repertoire was profiled, and TCRdb retains in-frame clones only, with some absent. In the table there are 150,000 to 180,000 clones, just under 85% of which are singletons. The sequenced sample consisted of peripheral blood. The gene calls are TRBV28 and TRBJ1-4; 7 bases fit TRBD1. The sequence came from a woman aged 60-75 years with acute or convalescent COVID-19. The CDR3 spells CASSPGGRNEKLFF. DNA for the CDR3: TGTGCCAGCAGCCCAGGGGGTCGGAATGAAAAACTGTTTTTT.